These 21 T cell receptor beta chains share one sample of origin, sequenced in a study of cytomegalovirus exposure and HLA in healthy donors (dated by TCRdb to 2016 to 2017). Library preparation used the immunoSEQ multiplex PCR assay. The multiplex PCR relied on a mix of 60 forward primers for TCR Vbeta segments and 13 reverse primers for TCR Jbeta segments. TCRdb retrieved this table from immuneACCESS and kept in-frame rearrangements only. Not all clones are present; in checked studies, unresolved V genes account for under half, and no reason is known for the remainder. The sample yields 90,000 to 100,000 clones; 65% to 80% were counted once. The ten largest clones capture 16% of the sample. Sequenced material: PBMCs. The receptors were gathered from a man aged 55 to 70 in good health and CMV-seropositive.

This clone has just a few counts. The J gene is TRBJ1-4, the V gene TRBV6-1; the match to TRBD1 covers 10 bases. Germline values: CDR1 MNHNS, CDR2 SASEGT. After removal of 3 bases from V and 7 bases from J, the junction contained 2 bases not matched to a gene. The CDR3 length is 14 residues. CDR3: CASSEGQGSEKLFF. The DNA of the CDR3 is TGTGCCAGCAGTGAGGGACAGGGGAGTGAAAAACTGTTTTTT.

The V gene is TRBV6-6, the J gene TRBJ2-3, with TRBD2 as a possible D gene (6 bases). Germline values: CDR1 MNHNY, CDR2 SVGAGI (reference sequence). The ends were cut back, 5 bases at V and 2 bases at J, with 14 bases in the middle. The CDR3 length is 15 residues. The CDR3: CASSPAGSDTDTQYF. CDR3 DNA sequence: TGTGCCAGCAGTCCCGCGGGATCGGACACAGATACGCAGTATTTT.

The J gene is TRBJ1-6, the V gene TRBV9; tentative D call: TRBD1 (5 bases). The CDR3 is 15 residues long. CDR1 SGDLS and CDR2 YYNGEE come from the germline V gene. Deletions cut 2 bases from V and 7 bases from J, with 13 bases between. CDR3 DNA: TGTGCCAGCAGCGTCCGGGGGAGTGTCAATTCACCCCTCCACTTT. This encodes CASSVRGSVNSPLHF.

V is TRBV18 and J is TRBJ2-5; TRBD2 agrees at 12 bases. With V trimmed by 4 bases and J by 5 bases, 14 bases remained unmatched. The germline V gene encodes CDR1 KGHSH and CDR2 LQKENI. This CDR3 is built from 18 residues. The CDR3 here is CASSQDMTSGGHTETQYF. The CDR3 DNA sequence: TGTGCCAGCTCACAGGACATGACTAGCGGGGGTCACACGGAGACCCAGTACTTC.

This chain uses TRBV6-4 with TRBJ1-1; TRBD1 matches 7 bases. The V and J ends lost 3 bases and 4 bases, in that order; junction bases with no gene match: 11. Germline lookup yields CDR1 MRHNA and CDR2 SNTAGT. The CDR3 has 16 residues. CDR3 in DNA: TGTGCCAGCAGTGAACTCGTAAGACAGGGAGCCACTGAAGCTTTCTTT. This gives the protein CASSELVRQGATEAFF.

This sequence joins TRBV28 and TRBJ1-2, with D possibly TRBD1 on 6 matching bases. This CDR3 is built from 18 residues. The germline V and J ends were trimmed by 11 bases and 0 bases, with 28 bases remaining between them. Germline assignment: CDR1 MDHEN and CDR2 SYDVKM. CDR3 in DNA: TGTGCCTCCCACAGGGAACACATCACCCATGGGGCTAACTATGGCTACACCTTC. Translating it yields CASHREHITHGANYGYTF.

The V gene is TRBV11-2, the J gene TRBJ1-3, with TRBD1 as a possible D gene (5 bases). With 6 bases removed from V and 2 bases from J, the gap between germline ends came to 11 bases. The CDR3 extends over 14 amino acids. Germline CDR1 SGHAT, CDR2 FQNNGV. The CDR3 is CASSLGVPGNTIYF. The DNA for the CDR3 is TGTGCCAGCAGTCTAGGGGTTCCTGGAAACACCATATATTTT.

This rearrangement joins TRBV18 to TRBJ1-5; TRBD1 matches 9 bases. Trimming at V came to 1 base and at J to 4 bases, leaving 2 bases not matched to a gene. The length of the CDR3 is 15 residues. From germline, CDR1 is KGHSH and CDR2 LQKENI. CDR3 sequence reads: CASSPQDRGNQPQHF. The DNA of the CDR3 is TGTGCCAGCTCACCACAAGACAGGGGGAATCAGCCCCAGCATTTT. Supplemented by reference TRBV18 and TRBJ1-5, the full variable domain reads NAGVMQNPRHLVRRRGQEARLRCSPMKGHSHVYWYRQLPEEGLKFMVYLQKENIIDESGMPKERFSAEFPKEGPSILRIQQVVRGDSAAYFCASSPQDRGNQPQHFGDGTRLSIL.

This clone was seen a few times. V gene TRBV4-1 combines with J gene TRBJ2-7; TRBD2 agrees at 10 bases. The V gene end was trimmed by 4 bases and the J gene end by 4 bases; junction bases not matched to a gene: 10. CDR1 MGHRA and CDR2 YSYEKL come from the germline V gene. The CDR3 covers 16 residues. This chain's CDR3 is CASSRLAAGGNYEQYF. The DNA of the CDR3 is TGCGCCAGCAGCCGGCTGGCAGCGGGGGGGAATTACGAGCAGTACTTC.

V gene TRBV29-1 combines with J gene TRBJ2-1; no reliable D call. Germline V gene data show CDR1 as SQVTM and CDR2 as ANQGSEA. This CDR3 spans 11 amino acids. Trimming cost V 3 bases and J 2 bases, with 2 bases left between them. CDR3 in amino acids: CSVDTYNEQFF. CDR3 DNA sequence: TGCAGCGTTGACACCTACAATGAGCAGTTCTTC.

As for this clone: Relative to the germline gene, one junction end is altered; a read error may explain this. The chain employs TRBV5-1 and TRBJ2-4, with 7 positions matching TRBD1. Germline-derived CDR1 and CDR2 are SGHRS and YFSETQ. The CDR3 contains 14 residues. The CDR3 region has the DNA TGCGCCAGCAGCTTCGGGACAGCCCAAAACATTCAGTACTTC. It translates to CASSFGTAQNIQYF.

V and J are TRBV4-1 and TRBJ2-7; tentatively, D is TRBD1 (6 bases). CDR1 is MGHRA, CDR2 YSYEKL, per germline. Trimming took off 1 base at V and 4 bases at J, with 17 bases between the two ends. This CDR3 spans 16 amino acids. The CDR3, as DNA: TGCGCCAGCAGCCAAGGGCCGGCAGGGGCCTTATACGAGCAGTACTTC. It yields the protein CASSQGPAGALYEQYF.

The genes are TRBV4-1 and TRBJ2-7; D gene unclear. The CDR3 has 15 residues. V was cut by 0 bases and J by 7 bases, with 16 bases left in between. CDR1 is MGHRA and CDR2 is YSYEKL in the germline V gene. In DNA, the CDR3 is TGCGCCAGCAGCCAAGAGGCTAGAGCATACGAAGAGCAGTACTTC. Protein: CASSQEARAYEEQYF.

J is TRBJ2-2 and V is TRBV4-2; 7 nucleotides line up with TRBD1. The CDR3 is 16 residues long. Germline loops: CDR1 LGHNA, CDR2 YNFKEQ. The V gene end was trimmed by 1 base and the J gene end by 1 base; junction bases not matched to a gene: 3. CDR3 region: CASSQVPGGNTGELFF. CDR3 in DNA: TGTGCCAGCAGCCAAGTGCCAGGGGGGAACACCGGGGAGCTGTTTTTT.

The chain carries TRBV5-4 and TRBJ2-3, with D hard to call. Germline CDR1 SGHNT, CDR2 YYREEE (reference sequence). Trimming shortened V by 0 bases and J by 3 bases, and 8 bases separated the two germline ends. The CDR3 is made up of 14 amino acids. CDR3 nucleotides: TGTGCCAGCAGCTTGGCGTCAGTGACAGATACGCAGTATTTT. It encodes CASSLASVTDTQYF.

The chain employs TRBV11-3 and TRBJ2-5, with D tentatively TRBD1 (5 bases). V lost 2 bases and J lost 1, with 8 bases in between. Germline V gene data show CDR1 as SGHNT and CDR2 as YENEEA. There are 14 residues in the CDR3. Here the CDR3 DNA reads TGTGCCAGCAGCTTAAGGGGCGGCCAAGAGACCCAGTACTTC. Translated, it gives CASSLRGGQETQYF.

The J gene is TRBJ2-5, the V gene TRBV12-5; the D gene is possibly TRBD1 (5 bases). The CDR3 runs 12 residues. The germline CDR1 and CDR2 sequences are LGHNT and FRNRAP. Deletions cut 3 bases from V and 7 bases from J, with 9 bases between. Written as DNA, the CDR3 is TGTGCTAGTGGTTTAGATCAGGGGACCCAGTACTTC. This codes for CASGLDQGTQYF.

The chain combines TRBV19 with TRBJ2-1; 7 nucleotides match TRBD2. The CDR3 is 15 residues long. J lost 4 bases, V lost 6 bases, and 9 bases had no gene match. Germline V gene data show CDR1 as LNHDA and CDR2 as SQIVND (reference sequence). CDR3 sequence reads: CASRSVGGGYNEQFF. The CDR3 bases are TGTGCCAGTAGATCCGTCGGCGGGGGATACAATGAGCAGTTCTTC.

The J gene is TRBJ1-1, the V gene TRBV11-3; 7 bases match TRBD1. The CDR3 is 14 residues long. The germline V gene has CDR1 SGHNT and CDR2 YENEEA. V lost 5 bases, J lost 0 bases, and 3 bases stayed unmatched. CDR3 sequence: CASSRQGMNTEAFF. The CDR3 nucleotides are TGTGCCAGCAGCCGACAGGGCATGAACACTGAAGCTTTCTTT.

This clone was counted a few times. The V call is TRBV6-1, the J call TRBJ1-1; TRBD1 aligns across 8 bases. V trimming: 5 bases; J trimming: 5 bases; junction bases outside the gene matches: 1. CDR1 and CDR2 (germline): MNHNS, SASEGT. This CDR3 spans 12 amino acids. CDR3 amino acids: CASSRQGTEAFF. Written as DNA, the CDR3 is TGTGCCAGCAGTAGACAGGGGACTGAAGCTTTCTTT.

This chain connects TRBV19 to TRBJ1-6; 7 bases are a match to TRBD1. Germline trimming cut 3 bases from V and 1 base from J; bases unmatched to any gene: 6. The CDR3 loop spans 17 amino acids. CDR1 and CDR2 (germline): LNHDA, SQIVND (reference sequence). CDR3 amino acids: CASSMASRGSYNSPLHF. CDR3 nucleotides: TGTGCCAGTAGTATGGCCTCCAGGGGGTCCTATAATTCACCCCTCCACTTT.